The 9 T cell receptor beta chains presented below share a single source sample, sequenced in a study of cytomegalovirus exposure and HLA in healthy donors. The PCR made use of 60 Vbeta and 13 Jbeta primers. Repertoires were generated with immunoSEQ multiplex PCR, while TCRdb's copy carries only in-frame clones and drops some. The table records about 190,000 clones, approximately 84% of them present only once. What was sequenced was PBMCs. These receptors were taken from a woman aged 25-40 years in good health and CMV-seropositive.

The chain has TRBV7-9 and TRBJ1-2, with a tentative D call TRBD1 (5 bases). The CDR3 is 13 amino acids. Trimming cost V 5 bases and J 4 bases, with 11 bases left between them. From germline, CDR1 is SEHNR and CDR2 FQNEAQ (reference sequence). CDR3 coding DNA: TGTGCCAGCAGCCCTGGGGGGTCCTATGGCTACACCTTC. This sequence encodes CASSPGGSYGYTF.

J is TRBJ2-6 and V is TRBV21-1; the table assigns TRBD1, which was not confirmed against the DNA. TRBV21-1 is described as a pseudogene. The CDR3 length is 18 residues. The CDR3 coding sequence is TGTGCCAGCAGCGGACCGGGACAGGGGTCGTCTGGGGCCAACGTCCTGACTTTC. Amino acid sequence: CASSGPGQGSSGANVLTF.

This clone occurred once. The chain joins TRBV7-9 to TRBJ2-1; 9 nucleotides match TRBD2. Germline CDR1 reads SEHNR; CDR2 reads FQNEAQ (reference sequence). Trimming cost V 2 bases and J 7 bases; bases outside gene matches: 6. CDR3 size: 15 residues. The CDR3: CASSLLAGVGNEQFF. CDR3 sequence (DNA): TGTGCCAGCAGCTTATTAGCGGGAGTCGGTAATGAGCAGTTCTTC. The complete variable domain, with remaining parts taken from reference TRBV7-9 and TRBJ2-1, reads DTGVSQNPRHKITKRGQNVTFRCDPISEHNRLYWYRQTLGQGPEFLTYFQNEAQLEKSRLLSDRFSAERPKGSFSTLEIQRTEQGDSAMYLCASSLLAGVGNEQFFGPGTRLTVL.

This sequence joins TRBV2 and TRBJ1-1; 8 nucleotides match TRBD1. V was pared by 8 bases and J by 0 bases, with 17 bases of the junction left unmatched. Germline loops: CDR1 SNHLY, CDR2 FYNNEI. The CDR3 is 18 residues long. The CDR3 region is CASSGGDRLRLVNTEAFF. DNA for the CDR3: TGTGCCAGCTCTGGAGGGGACAGGTTAAGGTTGGTGAACACTGAAGCTTTCTTT.

The CDR3 here is CASRPGTLLNTEAFF. CDR3 sequence (DNA): TGCGCCAGCCGTCCCGGGACACTCCTGAACACTGAAGCTTTCTTT. The chain employs TRBV5-1 and TRBJ1-1; possibly TRBD1 for D (6 bases). Trimming left V 7 bases short and J 0 bases short, with 16 bases between. Germline-derived CDR1 and CDR2 are SGHRS and YFSETQ. The CDR3 consists of 15 residues.

The chain uses TRBV18 and TRBJ2-2; D is perhaps TRBD1 (5 bases). This CDR3 spans 15 amino acids. Looked up from germline, CDR1 is KGHSH and CDR2 is LQKENI. Trimming removed 3 bases at V and 5 bases at J, with 13 bases between. The CDR3 DNA reads TGTGCCAGCTCACCCGGGCAGGGATGGACCGGGGAGCTGTTTTTT. It specifies CASSPGQGWTGELFF.

The gene calls are TRBV27 and TRBJ1-2; 8 bases are shared with TRBD1. CDR3 length: 15 amino acids. V shed 6 bases, J shed 3 bases, and the junction held 9 bases outside the gene matches. Germline CDR1 reads MNHEY; CDR2 reads SMNVEV (reference sequence). CDR3 nucleotides: TGTGCCAGCAGGCGCTCAGGGGGCGGCCACTATGGCTACACCTTC. Amino acids: CASRRSGGGHYGYTF.

This clone was seen a single time. The chain uses TRBV19 and TRBJ1-1, with 9 bases identical to TRBD1. The V segment lost 7 bases and the J segment 2 bases; nucleotides outside the gene matches: 5. The length of the CDR3 is 14 residues. Germline V gene lookup returns CDR1 LNHDA and CDR2 SQIVND (reference sequence). The CDR3 region is CASTTGGLNTEAFF. The CDR3, as DNA: TGTGCCAGTACCACAGGGGGCCTTAACACTGAAGCTTTCTTT. The full variable domain, completed using reference TRBV19 and TRBJ1-1, is DGGITQSPKYLFRKEGQNVTLSCEQNLNHDAMYWYRQDPGQGLRLIYYSQIVNDFQKGDIAEGYSVSREKKESFPLTVTSAQKNPTAFYLCASTTGGLNTEAFFGQGTRLTVV.

The chain has TRBV29-1 and TRBJ2-5; 7 positions agree with TRBD2. TRBJ2-7 explains the end of the DNA better; the J call may be wrong. The CDR3 runs to 12 residues. The germline gives CDR1 SQVTM, CDR2 ANQGSEA. CDR3 region: CSVGEGFYEQYF. As DNA, the CDR3 is TGCAGCGTTGGGGAGGGGTTCTACGAGCAGTACTTC.